Shown below are 27 T cell receptor beta chains from a single sample sequenced in a study of blood T cell repertoires in COVID-19. Clones were sequenced by immunoSEQ multiplex PCR, and TCRdb holds only the in-frame ones, with some missing. The repertoire has 140,000 or so clones, roughly three quarters of them found once; the top ten carry about 2%. The sequenced sample was peripheral blood. The source is a woman aged 55-69 years with acute or convalescent COVID-19.

This clone has just a few counts. CDR3 sequence (DNA): TGTGCCAGCAGCCAAGGGACTAGCGGGAGTGATGAGCAGTTCTTC. It codes for CASSQGTSGSDEQFF. The chain carries TRBV4-2 and TRBJ2-1, with 13 bases aligning to TRBD2. V dropped 1 base and J dropped 8; count of bases not matched to a gene: 2. CDR1 is LGHNA, CDR2 YNFKEQ, per germline. CDR3 length equals 15 residues.

This clone was counted a few times. The gene calls are TRBV19 and TRBJ2-7, with D tentatively TRBD1 (6 bases). The CDR3 has 14 amino acids. CDR1 LNHDA and CDR2 SQIVND come from the germline V gene (reference sequence). V shed 5 bases and J shed 1 base, with 12 bases lying between them. The CDR3 sequence: CASSYRENSYEQYF. Here the CDR3 DNA reads TGTGCCAGTAGTTACAGGGAGAATTCCTACGAGCAGTACTTC.

V usage is TRBV28 and J usage is TRBJ2-3; 9 nucleotides align to TRBD2. This CDR3 region has 15 residues. The J segment lost 3 bases and the V segment lost 10 bases, leaving 11 bases of the junction unmatched. Germline-derived CDR1 and CDR2 are MDHEN and SYDVKM. CDR3 region: CATHRLAVPTDTQYF. For the CDR3, the DNA is TGTGCCACCCACCGACTAGCGGTACCTACAGATACGCAGTATTTT.

The chain combines TRBV13 with TRBJ2-2, with 8 bases identical to TRBD1. The CDR3 covers 14 residues. The V segment lost 6 bases and the J segment 6 bases; nucleotides outside the gene matches: 6. CDR1 and CDR2 (germline): PRHDT, FYEKMQ (reference sequence). CDR3 in DNA: TGTGCCAGCAGGAGTCAGGGGGCCTCCGGGGAGCTGTTTTTT. This encodes CASRSQGASGELFF.

The rearrangement joins TRBV7-8 to TRBJ2-1; 14 bases are shared with TRBD2. Germline CDR1 reads SGHVS; CDR2 reads FQNEAQ. J gave up 7 bases and V 5 bases, and 4 bases lay outside the gene matches. The CDR3 loop spans 15 amino acids. The DNA of the CDR3 is TGTGCCAGCAGCACCCGGACTAGCGGGAGGAATGAGCAGTTCTTC. Protein product: CASSTRTSGRNEQFF.

CDR3 in amino acids: CASSLTGDLSNQPQHF. The CDR3 coding sequence is TGTGCCAGCAGTTTAACAGGGGATCTTAGCAATCAGCCCCAGCATTTT. V is TRBV28 and J is TRBJ1-5; 7 bases map to TRBD1. This CDR3 spans 16 amino acids. Germline V CDR1 and CDR2: MDHEN, SYDVKM. V shed 2 bases, J shed 0 bases, and the junction held 4 bases outside the gene matches.

The V and J genes are TRBV5-1 and TRBJ2-5; D is perhaps TRBD2 (5 bases). This CDR3 is built from 14 residues. Germline V gives CDR1 SGHRS, CDR2 YFSETQ. The V end was cut by 2 bases, the J end by 2 bases, with 10 bases between. CDR3 coding DNA: TGCGCCAGCAGCTTCGGGCGGGCGCAAGAGACCCAGTACTTC. This gives the protein CASSFGRAQETQYF.

This clone has only a few counts. The chain recombines TRBV5-4 with TRBJ1-1; D call uncertain. Trimming removed 10 bases at V and 3 bases at J, with 10 bases between. The CDR3 totals 11 residues. Germline V gene sequence: CDR1 SGHNT, CDR2 YYREEE (reference sequence). The chain's CDR3 is CAASQDTEAFF. The DNA for the CDR3 is TGTGCCGCCAGCCAGGACACTGAAGCTTTCTTT.

In this sample, this clone turned up a few times. The J gene is TRBJ1-1, the V gene TRBV6-6; TRBD1 is a possible D gene (6 bases). CDR1 is MNHNY, CDR2 SVGAGI, per germline (reference sequence). The CDR3 length is 15 residues. V was cut by 4 bases and J by 0 bases, with 12 bases left in between. The CDR3 spells CASSSLQGMNTEAFF. CDR3 DNA: TGTGCCAGCAGTTCATTGCAGGGGATGAACACTGAAGCTTTCTTT.

With regard to this clone: Its ends do not fully match the called genes, so a read error is possible. The chain combines TRBV30 with TRBJ2-3; TRBD2 agrees at 12 bases. CDR3 length: 14 amino acids. CDR1 is GTSNPN and CDR2 is SVGIG in the germline V gene (reference sequence). CDR3 in amino acids: CARSRLAGADTQYF. As DNA, the CDR3 is TGTGCCCGGAGCCGACTAGCGGGAGCGGATACGCAGTATTTT.

The chain carries TRBV4-2 and TRBJ2-7; 12 nucleotides align to TRBD2. Germline V gives CDR1 LGHNA, CDR2 YNFKEQ. This CDR3 has 17 amino acids. The ends lost 0 bases at V and 2 bases at J; junction bases unmatched: 5. CDR3 DNA: TGTGCCAGCAGCCAAGAGGGACTAGCGGGTGCACCCTACGAGCAGTACTTC. Protein sequence: CASSQEGLAGAPYEQYF.

This chain joins TRBV6-5 and TRBJ1-1, with 7 bases aligning to TRBD1. This CDR3 has 14 residues. Germline loops: CDR1 MNHEY, CDR2 SVGAGI. With 2 bases clipped from V and 4 bases from J, the junction kept 4 bases outside the gene matches. The CDR3 region is CASSYTHRGTEAFF. In DNA, the CDR3 is TGTGCCAGCAGTTACACCCACAGGGGCACTGAAGCTTTCTTT.

The V call is TRBV30, the J call TRBJ2-7, with 8 bases lining up with TRBD1. V shed 3 bases and J 4 bases; nucleotides not matched to a gene: 14. The CDR3 spans 16 residues. Germline V CDR1 and CDR2: GTSNPN, SVGIG (reference sequence). The CDR3 here is CAWSPLAGTGEYEQYF. The CDR3 DNA follows: TGTGCCTGGAGCCCCCTCGCCGGGACAGGAGAATACGAGCAGTACTTC. The variable domain in full, completed from reference TRBV30 and TRBJ2-7, reads SQTIHQWPATLVQPVGSPLSLECTVEGTSNPNLYWYRQAAGRGLQLLFYSVGIGQISSEVPQNLSASRPQDRQFILSSKKLLLSDSGFYLCAWSPLAGTGEYEQYFGPGTRLTVT.

V and J are TRBV6-1 and TRBJ1-6; a possible D gene is TRBD1 (6 bases). Germline assignment: CDR1 MNHNS and CDR2 SASEGT. There are 15 residues in the CDR3. The V end lost 2 bases, the J end lost 10 bases, and 15 bases lay between the germline ends. The DNA of the CDR3 is TGTGCCAGCAGTGAAAGATGGGGGCCTGAGTCACCCCTCCACTTT. This encodes CASSERWGPESPLHF.

V and J are TRBV3-1 (or the pseudogene TRBV3-2) and TRBJ2-6; 7 bases agree with TRBD1. The CDR3 runs 19 residues. From germline, CDR1 is LGHDT and CDR2 YNNKEL (reference sequence). V trimming: 3 bases; J trimming: 2 bases; junction bases outside the gene matches: 13. The CDR3 sequence is CASSQGPGQVNPGANVLTF. The DNA of the CDR3 is TGTGCCAGCAGCCAGGGTCCTGGACAGGTCAATCCTGGGGCCAACGTCCTGACTTTC.

The genes are TRBV15 and TRBJ2-5; TRBD1 matches at 10 bases. The V and J ends lost 5 bases and 5 bases, in that order; junction bases with no gene match: 5. CDR3 size: 14 residues. CDR1 LNHNV and CDR2 YYDKDF come from the germline V gene (reference sequence). In DNA form, the CDR3 reads TGTGCCACCAGCGTGGGACAGGGGTTGGAGACCCAGTACTTC. Residues: CATSVGQGLETQYF.

The V call is TRBV18, the J call TRBJ2-1, with 12 bases aligning to TRBD2. This CDR3 has 18 residues. Germline loops: CDR1 KGHSH, CDR2 LQKENI. The trim removed 6 bases at V and 7 bases at J, leaving 16 bases unmatched. This CDR3 reads CASSLTSGRQETGNEQFF. The CDR3 bases are TGTGCCAGCTCTCTTACTAGCGGGAGGCAGGAGACGGGGAATGAGCAGTTCTTC.

The rearrangement uses TRBV24-1 and TRBJ2-1, with 10 bases aligning to TRBD1. This CDR3 is built from 16 residues. CDR1 and CDR2 from the germline V gene are KGHDR and SFDVKD. After removal of 3 bases from V and 6 bases from J, the junction contained 7 bases not matched to a gene. The CDR3 protein is CATSDTGQGRFNEQFF. The CDR3 DNA is TGTGCCACCAGTGATACGGGACAGGGGAGATTCAATGAGCAGTTCTTC.

The CDR3 nucleotides are TGTGCCAGCAGTGACGAAGAAGGGGCCCTCTACGAGCAGTACTTC. It encodes CASSDEEGALYEQYF. V gene TRBV6-4 combines with J gene TRBJ2-7; D is perhaps TRBD1 (5 bases). V gave up 2 bases and J gave up 3 bases, with 14 bases separating them. The CDR3 spans 15 residues. Germline V lookup: CDR1 MRHNA, CDR2 SNTAGT.

The chain joins TRBV10-1 to TRBJ2-7; 8 bases agree with TRBD2. The CDR3 has 15 residues. CDR1 WNHNN and CDR2 SYGVQD come from the germline V gene (reference sequence). V trimming: 3 bases; J trimming: 4 bases; junction bases outside the gene matches: 8. Written as DNA, the CDR3 is TGCGCCAGCAGTGATCCAGCGGGAGAATGGTACGAGCAGTACTTC. It is translated as CASSDPAGEWYEQYF.

This clone was observed once. V gene TRBV12-5 combines with J gene TRBJ2-7, with 9 nucleotides matching TRBD2. CDR1 is LGHNT, CDR2 FRNRAP, per germline. Trimming removed 6 bases from V and 2 bases from J; junction bases left unmatched: 2. The CDR3 has 13 amino acids. The CDR3 reads CASGTSGTYEQYF. CDR3 in DNA: TGTGCTAGTGGGACTAGCGGAACCTACGAGCAGTACTTC.

The chain carries TRBV14 and TRBJ1-6, with TRBD1 identical over 8 bases. The CDR3 totals 15 residues. The V segment lost 3 bases and the J segment 10 bases; nucleotides outside the gene matches: 8. Germline V CDR1 and CDR2: SGHDN, FVKESK. The CDR3 is CASSHGQGPRSPLHF. The CDR3 DNA reads TGTGCCAGCAGCCATGGACAGGGTCCCAGGTCACCCCTCCACTTT.

This clone has at least ten counts. The chain has TRBV28 and TRBJ1-1, with a tentative D call TRBD1 (5 bases). Germline values: CDR1 MDHEN, CDR2 SYDVKM. This CDR3 is 12 amino acids long. Trimming left V 3 bases short and J 8 bases short, with 10 bases between. CDR3 sequence: CASSLREGEAFF. Here the CDR3 DNA reads TGTGCCAGCAGTTTGAGGGAGGGGGAAGCTTTCTTT.

This CDR3 is CATSPGGNTGELFF. The CDR3 DNA reads TGTGCCACCAGTCCGGGAGGGAACACCGGGGAGCTGTTTTTT. The chain links TRBV24-1 to TRBJ2-2; 7 nucleotides align to TRBD2. Looked up from germline, CDR1 is KGHDR and CDR2 is SFDVKD. The CDR3 has 14 amino acids. The ends lost 6 bases at V and 1 base at J; junction bases unmatched: 1.

This clone has a handful of counts. The chain has TRBV10-3 and TRBJ2-2; D perhaps matches TRBD1 (5 bases). The CDR3 extends over 14 amino acids. The germline V and J ends were trimmed by 3 bases and 7 bases, with 12 bases remaining between them. The germline V gene has CDR1 ENHRY and CDR2 SYGVKD. CDR3 bases: TGTGCCATCAGTGAAATTAGGGGTGACGGGGAGCTGTTTTTT. Translating it yields CAISEIRGDGELFF.

The count of this clone is one. The chain links TRBV28 to TRBJ2-7, with D perhaps TRBD2 (6 bases). This CDR3 is 17 amino acids long. Trimming shortened V by 4 bases and J by 3 bases, and 22 bases separated the two germline ends. In germline, CDR1 is MDHEN, CDR2 SYDVKM. The DNA for the CDR3 is TGTGCCAGCAGTTCACACATCTGGGACGGGAGCGGCTACGAGCAGTACTTC. Translated, it gives CASSSHIWDGSGYEQYF. The complete variable domain, with remaining parts taken from reference TRBV28 and TRBJ2-7, reads DVKVTQSSRYLVKRTGEKVFLECVQDMDHENMFWYRQDPGLGLRLIYFSYDVKMKEKGDIPEGYSVSREKKERFSLILESASTNQTSMYLCASSSHIWDGSGYEQYFGPGTRLTVT.

The genes are TRBV10-3 and TRBJ2-7; the match to TRBD1 covers 8 bases. This CDR3 contains 13 residues. Trimming removed 9 bases from V and 5 bases from J; junction bases left unmatched: 9. The germline V gene encodes CDR1 ENHRY and CDR2 SYGVKD. The CDR3 DNA reads as TGTGCCATGGGACAGGCCCCAAGAGACGAGCAGTACTTC. It yields the protein CAMGQAPRDEQYF.